This T cell receptor beta chain was obtained from a study of shared T cell receptors in the human thymus. This clone was seen only once. V lost 1 base, J lost 10 bases, and 16 bases lay in between. There are 14 residues in the CDR3. Germline CDR1 and CDR2: MGHRA and YSYEKL. This table comes from immunoSEQ multiplex PCR, and its TCRdb copy is limited to in-frame clones, with some not included. The sample records some 660,000 clones, more than 75% being singletons. The sample was also linked to a second study, of human thymus T cells.

The sample was thymocytes. The clonotype was recovered from a boy under three years old with a congenital heart defect. The V call is TRBV4-1, the J call TRBJ1-1; D uncertain. CDR3 DNA: TGCGCCAGCAGCCAAGGTATCGCGCAACCGGGAGCTTTCTTT. As protein: CASSQGIAQPGAFF.